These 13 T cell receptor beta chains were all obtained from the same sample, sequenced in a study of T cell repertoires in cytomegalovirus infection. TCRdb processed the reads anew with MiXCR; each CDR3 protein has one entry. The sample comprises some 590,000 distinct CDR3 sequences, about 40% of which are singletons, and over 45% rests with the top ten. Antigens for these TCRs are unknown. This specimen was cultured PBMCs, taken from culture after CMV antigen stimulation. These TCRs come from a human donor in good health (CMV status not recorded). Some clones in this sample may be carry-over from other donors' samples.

CDR3 DNA sequence: TGTGCCAGCAGCGCGACAGGGAAAGACACTGAAGCTTTCTTT. Translating gives CASSATGKDTEAFF. The chain recombines TRBV7-9 with TRBJ1-1; 7 bases map to TRBD1. The V and J ends lost 5 bases and 3 bases, in that order; junction bases with no gene match: 6. This CDR3 has 14 residues. Germline assignment: CDR1 SEHNR and CDR2 FQNEAQ (reference sequence).

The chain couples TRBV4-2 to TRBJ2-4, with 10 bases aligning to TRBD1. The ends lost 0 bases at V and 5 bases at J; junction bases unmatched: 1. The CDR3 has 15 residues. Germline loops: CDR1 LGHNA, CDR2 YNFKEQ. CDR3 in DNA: TGTGCCAGCAGCCAAGACGGGACAGGGGAAAACATTCAGTACTTC. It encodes CASSQDGTGENIQYF.

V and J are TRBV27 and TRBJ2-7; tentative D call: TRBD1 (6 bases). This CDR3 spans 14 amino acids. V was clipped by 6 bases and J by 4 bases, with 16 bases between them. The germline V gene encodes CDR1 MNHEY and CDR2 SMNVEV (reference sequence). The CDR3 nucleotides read TGTGCCAGCAGCTCACTCAAAGGGGGTTACGAGCAGTACTTC. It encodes CASSSLKGGYEQYF.

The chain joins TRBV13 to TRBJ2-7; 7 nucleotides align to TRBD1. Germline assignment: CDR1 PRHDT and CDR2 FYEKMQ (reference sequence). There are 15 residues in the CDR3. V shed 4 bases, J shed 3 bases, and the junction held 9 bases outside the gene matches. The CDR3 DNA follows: TGTGCCAGCAGCTCGACGGGACAGAGAGTCTACGAGCAGTACTTC. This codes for CASSSTGQRVYEQYF.

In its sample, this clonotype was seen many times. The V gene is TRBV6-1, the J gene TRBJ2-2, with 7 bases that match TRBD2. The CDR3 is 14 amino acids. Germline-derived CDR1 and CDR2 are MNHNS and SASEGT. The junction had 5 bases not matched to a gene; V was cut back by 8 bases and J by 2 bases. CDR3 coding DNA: TGTGCCAGCGCGGGACTACGAAACACCGGGGAGCTGTTTTTT. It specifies CASAGLRNTGELFF.

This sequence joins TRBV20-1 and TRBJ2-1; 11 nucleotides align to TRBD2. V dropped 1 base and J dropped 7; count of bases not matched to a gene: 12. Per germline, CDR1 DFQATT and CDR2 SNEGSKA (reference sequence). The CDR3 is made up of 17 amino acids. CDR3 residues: CSARAFTLAGGLNEQFF. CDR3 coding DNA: TGCAGTGCTAGAGCCTTCACTTTAGCGGGGGGGTTAAATGAGCAGTTCTTC.

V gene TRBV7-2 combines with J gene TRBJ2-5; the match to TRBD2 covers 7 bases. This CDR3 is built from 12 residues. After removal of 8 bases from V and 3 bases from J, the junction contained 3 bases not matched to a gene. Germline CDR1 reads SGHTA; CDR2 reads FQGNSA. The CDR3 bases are TGTGCCAGCCGGGGGGATGAAGAGACCCAGTACTTC. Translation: CASRGDEETQYF. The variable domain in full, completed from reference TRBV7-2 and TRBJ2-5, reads GAGVSQSPSNKVTEKGKDVELRCDPISGHTALYWYRQSLGQGLEFLIYFQGNSAPDKSGLPSDRFSAERTGGSVSTLTIQRTQQEDSAVYLCASRGDEETQYFGPGTRLLVL.

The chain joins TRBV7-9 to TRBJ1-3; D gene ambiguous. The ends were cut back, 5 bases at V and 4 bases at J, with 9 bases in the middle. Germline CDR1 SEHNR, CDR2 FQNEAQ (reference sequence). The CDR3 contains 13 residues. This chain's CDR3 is CASSLMWGNTIYF. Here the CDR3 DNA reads TGTGCCAGCAGCCTAATGTGGGGAAACACCATATATTTT.

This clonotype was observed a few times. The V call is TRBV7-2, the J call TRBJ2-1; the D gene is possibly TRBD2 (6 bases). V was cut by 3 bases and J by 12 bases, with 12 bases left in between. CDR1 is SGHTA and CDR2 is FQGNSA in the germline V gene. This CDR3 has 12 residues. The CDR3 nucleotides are TGTGCCAGCAGCTTTGGGGACGGGGGGCAGTTCTTC. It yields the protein CASSFGDGGQFF.

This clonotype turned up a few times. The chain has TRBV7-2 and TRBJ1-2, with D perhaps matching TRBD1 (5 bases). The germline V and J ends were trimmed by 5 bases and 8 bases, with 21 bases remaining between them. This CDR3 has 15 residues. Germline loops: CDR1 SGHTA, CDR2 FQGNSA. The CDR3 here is CASSGRPGTRGGYTF. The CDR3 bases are TGTGCCAGCAGCGGAAGACCCGGGACCCGCGGGGGCTACACCTTC.

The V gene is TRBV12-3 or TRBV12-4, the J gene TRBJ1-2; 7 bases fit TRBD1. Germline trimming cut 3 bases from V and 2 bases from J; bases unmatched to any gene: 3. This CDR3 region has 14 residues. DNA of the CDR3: TGTGCCAGCAGTTTCGACAGGGCGAACTATGGCTACACCTTC. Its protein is CASSFDRANYGYTF.

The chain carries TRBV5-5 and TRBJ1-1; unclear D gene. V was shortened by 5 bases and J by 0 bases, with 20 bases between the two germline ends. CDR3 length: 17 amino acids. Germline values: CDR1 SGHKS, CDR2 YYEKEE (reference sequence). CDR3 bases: TGTGCCAGCAGTTCATGGCCCCGAGGAAGGTTGAACACTGAAGCTTTCTTT. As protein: CASSSWPRGRLNTEAFF.

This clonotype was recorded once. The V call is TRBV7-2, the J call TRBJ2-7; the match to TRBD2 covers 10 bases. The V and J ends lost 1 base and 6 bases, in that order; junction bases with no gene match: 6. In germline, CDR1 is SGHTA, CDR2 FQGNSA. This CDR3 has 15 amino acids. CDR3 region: CASSLVSTSGTEQYF. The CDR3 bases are TGTGCCAGCAGCTTAGTTTCTACTAGCGGGACCGAGCAGTACTTC.